This T cell receptor (beta chain) is drawn from a study of blood T cell repertoires in COVID-19. This clone was picked up a small number of times. Assay used: immunoSEQ multiplex PCR; TCRdb lists only in-frame clones, some missing. The data show more than 250,000 clones, roughly 89% seen once. Germline V gives CDR1 SGHRS, CDR2 YFSETQ. The CDR3 is made up of 15 amino acids. V was pared by 1 base and J by 6 bases, with 13 bases between. This chain uses TRBV5-1 with TRBJ2-2; D unclear. The source of this sequence is a young woman with acute COVID-19. The sequenced material came from PBMCs or T cells enriched from blood (not recorded which). The DNA of the CDR3 is TGCGCCAGCAGCTTGACGTACTCCCTCCCCGGGGAGCTGTTTTTT. Encoded protein: CASSLTYSLPGELFF.